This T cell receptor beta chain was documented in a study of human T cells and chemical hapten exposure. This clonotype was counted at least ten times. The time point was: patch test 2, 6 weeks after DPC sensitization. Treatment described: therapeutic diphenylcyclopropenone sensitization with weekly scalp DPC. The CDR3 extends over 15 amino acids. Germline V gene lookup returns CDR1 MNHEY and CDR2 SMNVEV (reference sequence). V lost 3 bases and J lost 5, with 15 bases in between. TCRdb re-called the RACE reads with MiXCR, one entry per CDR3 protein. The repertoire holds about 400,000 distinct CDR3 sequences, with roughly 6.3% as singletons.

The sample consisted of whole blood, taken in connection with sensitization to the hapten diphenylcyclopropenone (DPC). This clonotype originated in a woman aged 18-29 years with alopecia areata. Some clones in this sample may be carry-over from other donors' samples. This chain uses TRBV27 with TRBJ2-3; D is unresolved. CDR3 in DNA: TGTGCCAGCAGTTTGTTCCACAGCTCTGGAGATACGCAGTATTTT. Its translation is CASSLFHSSGDTQYF.